This T cell receptor beta chain was captured in a study of T cells in Graves' hyperthyroidism and ophthalmopathy. The study, taken as a whole, reports: Expanded thyroid clonotypes (above 0.001) were mostly also found in blood.

The CDR3 regions of TCR beta were amplified from RNA transcripts. First-round RT-PCR targeting the TCR CDR3 was performed with the HTBI primer set. TCRdb recomputed calls from the multiplex PCR reads with MiXCR, one row per CDR3 protein. Seen here are just under 750,000 distinct CDR3 sequences, just over 35% observed once, and the top ten hold approximately 31%. Germline V gene lookup returns CDR1 SGHRS and CDR2 YFSETQ. CDR3 length: 13 amino acids. Regarding this clonotype: What it binds is unknown. A junction boundary mismatches the germline segment, possibly from a read error.

The chain carries TRBV5-1 and TRBJ1-1; TRBD1 might be the D (5 bases). Sequenced: blood. This TCR was sampled from a woman in her thirties or forties with Graves' hyperthyroidism. The CDR3 coding sequence is TGCGCCAGCAGCTTGGGGGGCAACACTGAAGCTCTCTTT. Amino acid sequence: CASSLGGNTEALF. Together with reference TRBV5-1 and TRBJ1-1, the CDR3 gives the full variable domain: KAGVTQTPRYLIKTRGQQVTLSCSPISGHRSVSWYQQTPGQGLQFLFEYFSETQRNKGNFPGRFSGRQFSNSRSEMNVSTLELGDSALYLCASSLGGNTEALFGQGTRLTVV.